These 2 T cell receptor beta chains originate from one sample sequenced in a study of PD-1 blockade in classical Hodgkin lymphoma. The method was immunoSEQ multiplex PCR; TCRdb's version includes in-frame clones alone and lacks a portion of them. The data contain over 60,000 clones, 71% of them seen just once; the ten biggest clones take up 9% to 10%. With no exception, relapse followed autologous stem cell transplantation in all patients, and brentuximab vedotin exposure varied. This specimen consisted of peripheral blood mononuclear cells (PBMCs), obtained before the second cycle of nivolumab. The receptors were gathered from a human donor with classical Hodgkin lymphoma.

CDR3 in DNA: TGTGCCTGGAGTACGGGCAGGGGGTCCTACAATGAGCAGTTCTTC. Amino acids: CAWSTGRGSYNEQFF. The chain carries TRBV30 and TRBJ2-1, with 7 bases matching TRBD1. The V segment lost 2 bases and the J segment 1 base; nucleotides outside the gene matches: 5. Germline CDR1 GTSNPN, CDR2 SVGIG (reference sequence). The length of the CDR3 is 15 residues.

This clone was observed a few times. The chain recombines TRBV7-6 with TRBJ1-1; no definite D call. CDR1 and CDR2 from the germline V gene are SGHVS and FNYEAQ. This CDR3 is 13 amino acids long. V shed 5 bases and J shed 1 base, with 8 bases lying between them. The CDR3: CASSMTTNTEAFF. CDR3 nucleotide sequence: TGTGCCAGCAGCATGACGACGAACACTGAAGCTTTCTTT.